This TCR beta chain was sequenced for a study of cytomegalovirus exposure and HLA in healthy donors. A multiplex PCR was run with 60 Vbeta primers and 13 Jbeta primers. TCRdb's copy holds only in-frame clones and misses some; the assay was immunoSEQ multiplex PCR. The sample lists 200,000 to 250,000 clones, 77% occurring once. CDR3 length equals 13 residues. V shed 8 bases and J shed 14 bases, with 24 bases lying between them. CDR1 and CDR2 (germline): SGHVT, SQSDAQ. The sequence derives from a woman between 55 and 75 years old in good health and CMV-seropositive. This rearrangement joins TRBV7-4 to TRBJ1-2; possibly TRBD1 for D (5 bases). Material for sequencing was PBMCs. DNA for the CDR3: TGTGCCAGCCCCCGGGAGTCCCATAAAGGGGAAACCTTC. Amino acids: CASPRESHKGETF.